The rows below give T cell receptor beta chains drawn from one sample of a study of blood T cell repertoires in COVID-19. TCRdb keeps only in-frame clones here, not all; method: immunoSEQ multiplex PCR. This sample has some 31,000 clones, with 90% found just once. The sample taken for sequencing was peripheral blood. These receptors were taken from a human donor in a cohort sampled during active COVID-19. Each CDR3 is given with its conserved first and last residue. Clone size is stated in some rows and not others, as once, few, many or a class when expanded.

clone_size	v_call	j_call	cdr3_aa
once	TRBV29-1	TRBJ2-1	CSVPSGAGSSYNEQFF
.	TRBV4-1	TRBJ2-7	CASSQGGGSLYEQYF
.	TRBV1	TRBJ2-1	CTSSQEQQVGWVREQFF
.	TRBV27	TRBJ1-1	CASSWTGPNTEAFF
.	TRBV2	TRBJ1-1	CASSTGASTEAFF
.	TRBV2	TRBJ1-4	CASSTPGQGGFEKLFF
.	TRBV12-5	TRBJ2-5	CASGLGLGTETQYF
.	TRBV20-1	TRBJ2-1	CSASVARSYNEQFF
once	TRBV12-3/TRBV12-4	TRBJ2-2	CASNRGRAELFF
.	TRBV28	TRBJ2-1	CASSSLAGGLNNEQFF
.	TRBV7-2	TRBJ2-3	CASSLLAGTGPPDTQYF
few	TRBV6-6	TRBJ2-3	CASSYPELVHTQYF
.	TRBV9	TRBJ2-5	CASSVVWGVGETQYF
.	TRBV7-9	TRBJ1-1	CASSRTGPNTEAFF
.	TRBV11-2	TRBJ2-6	CASSLLVHYSGANVLTF
.	TRBV6-5	TRBJ2-7	CASTAGGTANYEQYF
.	TRBV12-3/TRBV12-4	TRBJ2-7	CASSLIGGHEQYF
.	TRBV6-2/TRBV6-3	TRBJ2-7	CASSLPGGFLPYEQYF
.	TRBV27	TRBJ2-7	CASSLNVGIVYEQYF